This T cell receptor (beta chain) stems from a study of shared clonotypes between healthy human individuals. Findings and caveats of the study: Exclusively blood specimens were collected; tissue repertoires likely differ.

Comment on this clone: Its antigen is currently unknown.

About 90 million PBMCs were counted before genomic DNA extraction. This CDR3 has 16 amino acids. V lost 3 bases to trimming and J lost 0 bases, with 12 bases between them. CDR1 SQVTM and CDR2 ANQGSEA come from the germline V gene. Study processing details: ImmunoSEQ output lacked quality scores and full-length reads, limiting matched filtering. Only in-frame clones appear in the TCRdb table, and some are missing; sequencing was by immunoSEQ multiplex PCR. V, J and clone size were drawn from that table, and D and trimming were deduced from the DNA. The sample carries around 430,000 clones, 79% recorded once.

The chain has TRBV29-1 and TRBJ2-6, with D perhaps given as TRBD1 or TRBD2 (5 bases each). This sequence was found in a woman aged 40 to 50 in good health. Some clones in this sample may be carry-over from other donors' samples. The source material was PBMCs. The CDR3 DNA sequence: TGCAGCGTTGAGACTCCAGGGAGCTCTGGGGCCAACGTCCTGACTTTC. Translation gives CSVETPGSSGANVLTF.